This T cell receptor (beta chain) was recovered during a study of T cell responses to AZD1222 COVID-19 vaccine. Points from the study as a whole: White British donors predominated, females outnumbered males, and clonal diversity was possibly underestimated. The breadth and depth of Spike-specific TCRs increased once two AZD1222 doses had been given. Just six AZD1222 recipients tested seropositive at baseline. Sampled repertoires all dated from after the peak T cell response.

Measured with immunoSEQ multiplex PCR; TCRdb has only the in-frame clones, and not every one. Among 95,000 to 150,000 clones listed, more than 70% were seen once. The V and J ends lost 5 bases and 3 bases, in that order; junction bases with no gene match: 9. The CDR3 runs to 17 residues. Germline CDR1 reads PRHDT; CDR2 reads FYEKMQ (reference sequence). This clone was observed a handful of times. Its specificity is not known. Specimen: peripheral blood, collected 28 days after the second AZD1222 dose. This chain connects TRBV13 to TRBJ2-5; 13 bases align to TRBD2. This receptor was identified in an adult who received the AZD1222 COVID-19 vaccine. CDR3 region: CASSPRLAGGYKETQYF. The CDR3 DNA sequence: TGTGCCAGCAGCCCCCGACTAGCGGGGGGATACAAAGAGACCCAGTACTTC. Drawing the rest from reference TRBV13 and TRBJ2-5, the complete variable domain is AAGVIQSPRHLIKEKRETATLKCYPIPRHDTVYWYQQGPGQDPQFLISFYEKMQSDKGSIPDRFSAQQFSDYHSELNMSSLELGDSALYFCASSPRLAGGYKETQYFGPGTRLLVL.